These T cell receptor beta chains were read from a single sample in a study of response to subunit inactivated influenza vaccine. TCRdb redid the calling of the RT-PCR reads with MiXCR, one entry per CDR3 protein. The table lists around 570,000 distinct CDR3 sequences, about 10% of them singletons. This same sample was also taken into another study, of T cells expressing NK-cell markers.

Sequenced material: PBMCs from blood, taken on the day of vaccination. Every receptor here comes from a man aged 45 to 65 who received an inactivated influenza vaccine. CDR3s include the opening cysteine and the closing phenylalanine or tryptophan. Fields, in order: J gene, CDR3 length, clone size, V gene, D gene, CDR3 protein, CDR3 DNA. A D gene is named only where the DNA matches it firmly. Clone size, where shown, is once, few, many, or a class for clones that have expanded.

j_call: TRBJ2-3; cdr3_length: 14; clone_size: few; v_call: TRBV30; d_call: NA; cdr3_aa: CAWSRALNTDTQYF; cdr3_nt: TGTGCCTGGAGCCGGGCCCTAAACACAGATACGCAGTATTTT
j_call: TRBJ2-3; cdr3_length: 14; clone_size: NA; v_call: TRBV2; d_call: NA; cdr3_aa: CASSGAGSTDTQYF; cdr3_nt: TGTGCCAGCAGTGGGGCAGGGAGCACAGATACGCAGTATTTT
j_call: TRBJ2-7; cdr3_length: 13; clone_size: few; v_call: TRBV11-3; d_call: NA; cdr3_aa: CASSLNYNYEQYF; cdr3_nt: TGTGCCAGCAGCTTAAACTACAACTACGAGCAGTACTTC
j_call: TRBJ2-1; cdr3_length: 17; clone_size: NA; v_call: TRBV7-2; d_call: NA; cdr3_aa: CASSLLALSSINNEQFF; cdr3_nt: TGTGCCAGCAGCTTACTCGCACTCTCCTCGATCAACAATGAGCAGTTCTTC
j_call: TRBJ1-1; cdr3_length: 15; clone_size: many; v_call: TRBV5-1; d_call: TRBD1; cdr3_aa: CASSLLGQGASEAFF; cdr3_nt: TGCGCCAGCAGCTTGTTAGGACAGGGGGCCTCTGAAGCTTTCTTT
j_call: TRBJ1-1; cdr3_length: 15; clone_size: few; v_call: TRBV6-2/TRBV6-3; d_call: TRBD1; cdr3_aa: CASSYAGTGGTEAFF; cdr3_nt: TGTGCCAGCAGTTACGCCGGGACAGGGGGCACTGAAGCTTTCTTT
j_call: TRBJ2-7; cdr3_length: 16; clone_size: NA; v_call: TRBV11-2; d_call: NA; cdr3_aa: CASSMSGSTPSYEQYF; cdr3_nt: TGTGCCAGCAGCATGAGCGGGTCAACCCCCTCCTACGAGCAGTACTTC
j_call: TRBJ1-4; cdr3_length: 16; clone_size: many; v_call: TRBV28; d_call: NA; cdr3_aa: CASSLFGTAVNEKLFF; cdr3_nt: TGTGCCAGCAGTTTATTCGGGACGGCGGTGAATGAAAAACTGTTTTTT
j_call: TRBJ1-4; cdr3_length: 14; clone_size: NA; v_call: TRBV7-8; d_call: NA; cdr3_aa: CASSSGAGSEKLFF; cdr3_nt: TGTGCCAGCAGCTCAGGGGCCGGGTCTGAAAAACTGTTTTTT
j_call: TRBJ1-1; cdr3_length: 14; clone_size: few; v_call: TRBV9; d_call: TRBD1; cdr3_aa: CASREGTDNTEAFF; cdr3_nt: TGTGCCAGCAGGGAGGGGACAGACAACACTGAAGCTTTCTTT
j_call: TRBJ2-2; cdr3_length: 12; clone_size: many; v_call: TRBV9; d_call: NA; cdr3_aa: CASSVVAGELFF; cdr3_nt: TGTGCCAGCAGCGTAGTAGCCGGGGAGCTGTTTTTT
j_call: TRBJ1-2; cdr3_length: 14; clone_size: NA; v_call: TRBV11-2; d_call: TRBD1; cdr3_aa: CASSPGTVGDGYTF; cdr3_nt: TGTGCCAGCAGTCCCGGGACAGTAGGGGATGGCTACACCTTC
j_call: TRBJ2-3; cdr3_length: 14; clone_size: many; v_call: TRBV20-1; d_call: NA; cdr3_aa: CSARRQSGADTQYF; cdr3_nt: TGCAGTGCTAGAAGACAGTCCGGGGCAGATACGCAGTATTTT
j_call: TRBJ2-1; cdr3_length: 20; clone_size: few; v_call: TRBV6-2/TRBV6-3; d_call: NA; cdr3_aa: CASSYSRPVRSYGSYNEQFF; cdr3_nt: TGTGCCAGCAGTTACTCCAGGCCGGTCCGGTCGTACGGCTCCTACAATGAGCAGTTCTTC
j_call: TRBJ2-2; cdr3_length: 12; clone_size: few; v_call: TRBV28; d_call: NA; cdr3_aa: CASNKPTGELFF; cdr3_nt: TGTGCCAGCAATAAACCCACCGGGGAGCTGTTTTTT
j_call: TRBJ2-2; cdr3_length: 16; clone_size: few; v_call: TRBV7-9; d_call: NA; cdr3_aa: CASSLYQGANTGELFF; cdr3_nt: TGTGCCAGCAGCTTATATCAGGGCGCGAACACCGGGGAGCTGTTTTTT
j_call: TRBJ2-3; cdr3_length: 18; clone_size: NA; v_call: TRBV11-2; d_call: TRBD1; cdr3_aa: CASSRRQGASVYTDTQYF; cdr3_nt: TGTGCCAGCAGCCGCAGACAGGGAGCCTCAGTATACACAGATACGCAGTATTTT
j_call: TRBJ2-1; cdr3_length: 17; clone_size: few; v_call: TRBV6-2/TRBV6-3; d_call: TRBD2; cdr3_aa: CASSYSSGTSGRYEQFF; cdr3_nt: TGTGCCAGCAGTTACTCTTCGGGGACTAGCGGGAGATATGAGCAGTTCTTC
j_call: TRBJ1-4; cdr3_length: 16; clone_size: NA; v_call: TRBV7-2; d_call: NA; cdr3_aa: CASSLAGTTTNEKLFF; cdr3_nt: TGTGCCAGCAGCTTAGCGGGGACAACAACTAATGAAAAACTGTTTTTT
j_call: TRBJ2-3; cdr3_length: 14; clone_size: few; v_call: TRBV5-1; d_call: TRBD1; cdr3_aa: CASSVQTGADTQYF; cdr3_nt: TGCGCCAGCAGCGTACAAACAGGGGCAGATACGCAGTATTTT
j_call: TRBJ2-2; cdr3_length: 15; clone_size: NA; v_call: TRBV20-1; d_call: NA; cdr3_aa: CSARDSGFKTGELFF; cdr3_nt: TGCAGTGCTAGAGACTCAGGGTTCAAGACCGGGGAGCTGTTTTTT
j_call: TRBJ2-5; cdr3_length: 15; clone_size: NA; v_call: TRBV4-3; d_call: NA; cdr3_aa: CASSLKEGRKETQYF; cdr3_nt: TGCGCCAGCAGTCTAAAAGAGGGCCGGAAAGAGACCCAGTACTTC
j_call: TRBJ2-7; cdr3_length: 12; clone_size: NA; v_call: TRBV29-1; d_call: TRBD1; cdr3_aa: CSVRDRGIEQYF; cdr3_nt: TGCAGCGTCCGGGACAGGGGGATAGAGCAGTACTTC
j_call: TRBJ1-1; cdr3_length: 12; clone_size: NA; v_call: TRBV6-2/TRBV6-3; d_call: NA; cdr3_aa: CASSRFATEAFF; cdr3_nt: TGTGCCAGCAGTAGGTTTGCCACTGAAGCTTTCTTT
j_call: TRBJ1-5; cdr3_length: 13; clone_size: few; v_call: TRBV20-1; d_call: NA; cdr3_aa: CSAKKAAGQPQHF; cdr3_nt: TGCAGTGCAAAAAAAGCAGCAGGGCAGCCCCAGCATTTT
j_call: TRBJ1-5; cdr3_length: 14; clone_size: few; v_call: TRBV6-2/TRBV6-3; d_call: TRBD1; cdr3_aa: CASSADRARQPQHF; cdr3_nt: TGTGCCAGCAGTGCGGACAGGGCGAGGCAGCCCCAGCATTTT
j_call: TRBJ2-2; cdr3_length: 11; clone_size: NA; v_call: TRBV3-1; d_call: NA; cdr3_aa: CASSQAAELFF; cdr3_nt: TGTGCCAGCAGCCAAGCCGCGGAGCTGTTTTTT